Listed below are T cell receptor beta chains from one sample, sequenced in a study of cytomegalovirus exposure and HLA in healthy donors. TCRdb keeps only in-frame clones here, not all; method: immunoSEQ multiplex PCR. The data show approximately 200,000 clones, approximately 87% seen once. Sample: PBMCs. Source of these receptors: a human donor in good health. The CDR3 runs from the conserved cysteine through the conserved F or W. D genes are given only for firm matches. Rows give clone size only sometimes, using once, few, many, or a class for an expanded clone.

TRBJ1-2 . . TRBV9 CASSAEINYGYTF TGTGCCAGCAGTGCAGAAATTAACTATGGCTACACCTTC
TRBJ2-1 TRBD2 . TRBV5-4 CASSLDSGIYNEQFF TGTGCCAGCAGCTTGGATAGCGGGATCTACAATGAGCAGTTCTTC
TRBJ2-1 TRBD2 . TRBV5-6 CASSLAILAGTYNEQFF TGTGCCAGCAGCTTGGCCATTCTAGCGGGAACCTACAATGAGCAGTTCTTC
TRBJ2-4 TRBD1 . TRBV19 CASSPGTALAKNIQYF TGTGCCAGTAGTCCGGGGACAGCTTTAGCCAAAAACATTCAGTACTTC
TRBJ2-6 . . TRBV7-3 CASSSQPGAGANVLTF TGTGCCAGCAGCTCTCAACCAGGGGCTGGGGCCAACGTCCTGACTTTC
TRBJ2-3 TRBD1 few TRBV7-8 CASSRSGEGAPDTQYF TGTGCCAGCAGCCGTTCTGGTGAGGGGGCCCCAGATACGCAGTATTTT
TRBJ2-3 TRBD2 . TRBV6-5 CASRGRGLGEDTQYF TGTGCCAGCAGGGGTCGTGGACTAGGAGAAGATACGCAGTATTTT
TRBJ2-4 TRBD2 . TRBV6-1 CASSEGLGGDIQYF TGTGCCAGCAGTGAAGGTTTGGGAGGGGACATTCAGTACTTC
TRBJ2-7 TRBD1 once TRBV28 CASRRPGPGGSSYEQYF TGTGCCAGCAGGAGGCCAGGTCCAGGGGGCAGCTCCTACGAGCAGTACTTC
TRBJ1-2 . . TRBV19 CASSTTGTTKNYGYTF TGTGCCAGTAGCACAACCGGGACTACTAAAAACTATGGCTACACCTTC
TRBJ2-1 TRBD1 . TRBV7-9 CSSSLRDRDNEQFF TGTTCCAGCAGCTTAAGGGACAGGGACAATGAGCAGTTCTTC
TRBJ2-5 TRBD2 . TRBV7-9 CASSLVRLAVWETRYF TGTGCCAGCAGCTTAGTGAGGCTAGCGGTCTGGGAGACCCGGTACTTC
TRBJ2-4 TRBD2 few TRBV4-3 CASSQDRGGIKNIQYF TGCGCCAGCAGCCAAGATCGGGGGGGGATTAAGAACATTCAGTACTTC
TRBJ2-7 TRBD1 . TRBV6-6 CASQGASYEQYF TGTGCCAGCCAGGGGGCATCCTACGAGCAGTACTTC
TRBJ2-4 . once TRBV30 CAWEGQGGDIQYF TGTGCCTGGGAGGGCCAAGGGGGGGACATTCAGTACTTC
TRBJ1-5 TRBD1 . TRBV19 CASSTGGPQHF TGTGCCAGTAGTACAGGGGGGCCCCAGCATTTT
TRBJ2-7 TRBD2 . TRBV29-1 CSVEASGRYEQYF TGCAGCGTTGAGGCTAGCGGCCGCTACGAGCAGTACTTC
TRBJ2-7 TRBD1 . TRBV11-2 CASSRPGQGAREEYF TGTGCCAGCAGCCGTCCGGGACAGGGGGCCAGGGAAGAGTACTTC
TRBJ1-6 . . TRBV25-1 CASSESEGSYNSPLHF TGTGCCAGCAGTGAATCGGAGGGCTCCTATAATTCACCCCTCCACTTT
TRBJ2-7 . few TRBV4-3 CASSQDRTGSGWEQYF TGCGCCAGCAGCCAAGATCGGACGGGATCCGGGTGGGAGCAGTACTTC
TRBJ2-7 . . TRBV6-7 CASSYPRARRYEQYF TGTGCCAGCAGTTACCCCAGGGCACGTCGCTACGAGCAGTACTTC
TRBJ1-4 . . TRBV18 CASSPPGHSTNEKLFF TGTGCCAGCTCACCTCCTGGACACTCAACTAATGAAAAACTGTTTTTT
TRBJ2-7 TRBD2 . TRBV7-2 CASSLAGSGTFYEQYF TGTGCCAGCAGCTTAGCGGGTAGCGGGACCTTCTACGAGCAGTACTTC
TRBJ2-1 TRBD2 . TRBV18 CASSPGLAGTYNEQFF TGTGCCAGCTCACCCGGACTAGCGGGAACCTACAATGAGCAGTTCTTC
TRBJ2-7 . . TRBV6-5 CASSPSRGNEQYF TGTGCCAGCAGCCCCTCCCGCGGGAACGAGCAGTACTTC
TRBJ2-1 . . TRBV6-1 CASSDFYNEQFF TGTGCCAGCAGTGACTTTTACAATGAGCAGTTCTTC
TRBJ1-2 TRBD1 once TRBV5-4 CASSLGQGTNYGYTF TGTGCCAGCAGCTTGGGACAGGGGACTAACTATGGCTACACCTTC
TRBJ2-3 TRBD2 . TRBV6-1 CASRSSGSSTDTQYF TGTGCCAGCAGGTCTAGCGGGAGTAGCACAGATACGCAGTATTTT
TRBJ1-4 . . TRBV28 CASSLLQGHEKLFF TGTGCCAGCAGTTTACTTCAGGGTCATGAAAAACTGTTTTTT